This T cell receptor beta chain was recorded in a study of T cells in Graves' hyperthyroidism and ophthalmopathy. Study in general: Sampling of peripheral blood happened at initial diagnosis, prior to any treatment.

Duration under 3 months, a NOSPECS grade of at least 4, and a Clinical Activity Score of at least 3 characterized the ophthalmopathy patients. This clonotype was detected ten times or more. RNA transcripts served as the template for amplifying TCR beta CDR3 regions. First-round RT-PCR targeting the TCR CDR3 was performed with the HTBI primer set. TCRdb reprocessed the multiplex PCR reads with MiXCR, giving one entry per CDR3 protein. The data show roughly 640,000 distinct CDR3 sequences, with 16% seen just once and less than 3.5% held by the top ten. The source of this sequence is a woman aged 40-49 years with Graves' ophthalmopathy. The sequencing sample was made of blood.

CDR3 in DNA: TGTGCCAGCAGCCAACAGGTGATTAATGAAAAACTGTTTTTT. As protein: CASSQQVINEKLFF. This chain joins TRBV3-1 and TRBJ1-4; D remains unclear. The CDR3 spans 14 residues. The V and J ends lost 2 bases and 4 bases respectively, with 8 bases between them. CDR1 and CDR2 from the germline V gene are LGHDT and YNNKEL (reference sequence).